The clone carrying this T cell receptor beta chain was recorded many times. Its specificity is not known. Ophthalmopathy cases showed moderate-to-severe activity, scoring CAS ≥3 and NOSPECS ≥4, with duration under 3 months. Excluded: other autoimmune disease, uncontrolled infection, pregnancy or lactation. Orbital computed tomography, together with clinical symptoms, serum thyroxine, TRAb and thyroid ultrasound, was used for diagnosis. Germline CDR1 is LNHNV and CDR2 is YYDKDF (reference sequence). The CDR3 contains 13 residues. V was pared by 3 bases and J by 5 bases, with 11 bases between. RNA transcripts provided the template for amplifying TCR beta CDR3 regions. Scientists carried out first-round RT-PCR using HTBI primers and then a second-round multiplex PCR. TCRdb processed the multiplex PCR reads anew with MiXCR; each CDR3 protein has one entry. The data show around 670,000 distinct CDR3 sequences, 40% seen once.

This record belongs to a study of Graves' ophthalmopathy and Graves' hyperthyroidism. Findings and limits, study-wide: Stable hyperthyroidism and ophthalmopathy were told apart by a 13-signature model, which achieved roughly 89% sensitivity and 81.08% specificity.

The rearrangement links TRBV15 to TRBJ2-7, with D perhaps matching TRBD2 (6 bases). The sample was peripheral blood. This receptor was identified in an adult man with Graves' ophthalmopathy. CDR3 sequence: CATSSPGDDEQYF. The CDR3 nucleotides read TGTGCCACCAGCAGTCCGGGAGATGACGAGCAGTACTTC.